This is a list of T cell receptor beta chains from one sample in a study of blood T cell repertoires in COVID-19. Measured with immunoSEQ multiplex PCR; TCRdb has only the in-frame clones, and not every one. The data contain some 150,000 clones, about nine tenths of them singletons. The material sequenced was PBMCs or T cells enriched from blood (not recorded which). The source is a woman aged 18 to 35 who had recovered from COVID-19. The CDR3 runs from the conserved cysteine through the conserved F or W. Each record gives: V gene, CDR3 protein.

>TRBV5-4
CASSLGGQRVNQPQHF
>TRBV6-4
CASSGPTGWFCGVTKNIQYF
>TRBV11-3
CASSLDWRGLSYGYTF
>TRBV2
CASTDEQYF
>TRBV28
CASRLGGTGTYEQYF
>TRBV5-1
CASRRDQGACLGDQYF
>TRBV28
CASSWDRGLMGNTEAFF
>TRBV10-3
CAMRAGGPPDTQYF
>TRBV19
CASLKGSGQHYGYTF
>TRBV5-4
CASSLAGNGETQYF
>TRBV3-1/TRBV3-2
CASSQGPREGGLGQFF
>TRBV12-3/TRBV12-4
CASSYTHTDTQYF
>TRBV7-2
CASSIPGLAGGTGTQYF
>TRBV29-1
CSVEKPLSYNEQFF
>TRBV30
CAWSVPISGTAKETQYF
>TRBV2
CASSALRDMGYGYTF
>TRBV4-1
CASSSPGKNTEAFF
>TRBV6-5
CASSYGGATEAFF
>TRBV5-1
CASSLYPRDREAYSGNTIYF
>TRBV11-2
CASSVTSGITGELFF
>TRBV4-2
CASRASPDDYNEQFF
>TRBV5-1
CASRPLAVEYNEQFF
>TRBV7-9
CASSLGAGLEGGYTF
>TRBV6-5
CASSLDLSSTDTQYF
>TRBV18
CASSPSYIQGTLSGNTIYF
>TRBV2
CASRLLTPNEQFF
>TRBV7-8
CASSSEQGPRGNEQFF
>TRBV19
CASSILSSGNTIYF
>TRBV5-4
CASSPSLGRNTGELFF